Below, 6 T cell receptor beta chains from the same sample are listed, as sequenced in a study of T cell responses to AZD1222 COVID-19 vaccine. Libraries were prepared by immunoSEQ multiplex PCR; TCRdb keeps only in-frame clonotypes and omits some of them. The table has tens of thousands of clones, approximately 90% seen once. The starting material was peripheral blood, obtained on day 0 of AZD1222 vaccination. Receptor source: an adult in good health.

The chain joins TRBV21-1 to TRBJ1-2; the DNA was not used to check the table's D call, TRBD1. TRBV21-1 is termed a pseudogene. CDR3 length: 16 residues. The CDR3 loop is CASSKAGQGHNYGYTF. In nucleotides, the CDR3 is TGTGCCAGCAGCAAAGCCGGACAGGGGCATAACTATGGCTACACCTTC.

The sample holds one count of this clone. The chain couples TRBV5-1 to TRBJ1-1, with 10 positions matching TRBD1. This CDR3 contains 15 residues. Germline V gives CDR1 SGHRS, CDR2 YFSETQ. V gave up 4 bases and J gave up 4 bases; unmatched junction bases: 7. Written as DNA, the CDR3 is TGCGCCAGCAGCGTTGACAGGGGGCGCTCCACTGAAGCTTTCTTT. Amino acids: CASSVDRGRSTEAFF.

The gene calls are TRBV11-2 and TRBJ2-4; no reliable D call. Trimming shortened V by 0 bases and J by 0 bases, and 15 bases separated the two germline ends. The CDR3 loop spans 18 amino acids. From germline, CDR1 is SGHAT and CDR2 FQNNGV. The CDR3 loop reads CASSLDPPGRLAKNIQYF. The CDR3 DNA sequence: TGTGCCAGCAGCTTAGATCCGCCCGGCAGATTAGCCAAAAACATTCAGTACTTC.

The CDR3 DNA follows: TGCGCCAGCAGCTTGGCCACGTCCTATAATTCACCCCTCCACTTT. As protein: CASSLATSYNSPLHF. J is TRBJ1-6 and V is TRBV5-1, with no clear D. The V end lost 0 bases, the J end lost 1 base, and 5 bases lay between the germline ends. Germline CDR1 and CDR2: SGHRS and YFSETQ. This CDR3 comprises 15 residues.

This chain links TRBV5-1 with TRBJ1-1; D not resolved. Per the germline V gene, CDR1 is SGHRS and CDR2 is YFSETQ. The CDR3 is made up of 14 amino acids. V was trimmed by 0 bases and J by 1 base, leaving 7 bases between them. The CDR3 here is CASSLVRENTEAFF. CDR3 nucleotide sequence: TGCGCCAGCAGCTTGGTAAGGGAGAACACTGAAGCTTTCTTT.

This sequence joins TRBV15 and TRBJ1-6; D is ambiguous. CDR1 is LNHNV, CDR2 YYDKDF, per germline (reference sequence). This CDR3 comprises 17 residues. Trimming pared 6 bases from V and 7 bases from J, leaving 22 bases between. CDR3 in amino acids: CATRLDSLGVGNSPLHF. CDR3 in DNA: TGTGCCACCAGATTAGATAGCCTCGGGGTGGGAAATTCACCCCTCCACTTT.